Listed below are T cell receptor beta chains from one sample, sequenced in a study of T cell responses to AZD1222 COVID-19 vaccine. The assay was immunoSEQ multiplex PCR, and TCRdb's table has in-frame clones only and misses some. This table holds 75,000 to 95,000 clones, under 95% found once. This sample comprised peripheral blood, obtained on day 0 of AZD1222 vaccination. These receptors all stem from an adult in good health. The conserved cysteine and the conserved F or W are not part of the CDR3 here.

>TRBJ1-2|TRBV27
ASSLQGYGYT
>TRBJ1-5|TRBV6-5
ASFRGEGINQPQH
>TRBJ1-1|TRBV18
ASSTSEDTEAF
>TRBJ1-1|TRBV15
ATSPWAVNTEAF
>TRBJ2-7|TRBV6-1
ASSEGQGDSYEQY
>TRBJ1-1|TRBV10-3
ATRAGGGNTEAF
>TRBJ2-5|TRBV7-2
ASRFREETQY
>TRBJ2-7|TRBV5-1
ASREGPTAGTGAYEQY
>TRBJ1-4|TRBV18
ASSPGQTATNEKLF
>TRBJ1-2|TRBV11-1
ASRGDNYGYT
>TRBJ2-7|TRBV10-2
ASSESTNHEQY
>TRBJ1-5|TRBV7-9
ASSLNNQPQH
>TRBJ1-1|TRBV3-1/TRBV3-2
ASSQDPQGTEAF
>TRBJ1-6|TRBV5-1
ASSLSNSPLH
>TRBJ1-4|TRBV11-3
ASSRGQASEKLF
>TRBJ2-7|TRBV6-5
ASRPTFSQIYEQY
>TRBJ2-7|TRBV24-1
ATSPSTGIYEQY
>TRBJ2-5|TRBV19
ASSIGQGVGPLWETQY
>TRBJ1-3|TRBV11-3
ASSLAPGTSGNTIY
>TRBJ1-1|TRBV7-2
ASSLSMDTEAF
>TRBJ1-1|TRBV28
ASSSRAMNTEAF
>TRBJ2-5|TRBV4-2
ASSQALAVGETQY
>TRBJ1-3|TRBV7-8
ASSLETTASGNTIY
>TRBJ2-3|TRBV2
ASSVSSGADTQY
>TRBJ2-7|TRBV24-1
ATSDLDSYEQY
>TRBJ2-3|TRBV3-1/TRBV3-2
ASSLTSGGMGDTQY
>TRBJ2-7|TRBV15
ATSRVQGLGEQY
>TRBJ1-1|TRBV5-1
ASSSKRNTEAF
>TRBJ2-1|TRBV11-3
ASSLGLSTSGSYNEQF
>TRBJ2-7|TRBV5-8
ASSLTAYEQY
>TRBJ2-5|TRBV3-1/TRBV3-2
ASSQGWSGGNQETQY
>TRBJ1-1|TRBV13
ASSFEGRRTEAF
>TRBJ2-7|TRBV7-2
ASTAGGTSGAYEQY
>TRBJ2-7|TRBV3-1/TRBV3-2
ASVMRGKHEQY
>TRBJ1-5|TRBV7-8
ASSPRTGGNQPQH
>TRBJ2-7|TRBV18
ASSQGTAPGEQY
>TRBJ1-5|TRBV5-6
ASSLAGVNQPQH
>TRBJ2-5|TRBV5-1
ASSLEYTYQETQY
>TRBJ1-5|TRBV6-6
AGRTVSNQPQH
>TRBJ2-2|TRBV10-3
AISENAGKAGELF
>TRBJ1-1|TRBV25-1
ASSEPGGITEAF
>TRBJ2-5|TRBV7-2
ASSLARGRETQY
>TRBJ1-2|TRBV7-9
ASSIGEGDGGYT
>TRBJ2-7|TRBV6-6
ASSRSGGGEQY
>TRBJ1-2|TRBV13
ASSLAARVT
>TRBJ1-1|TRBV24-1
ATTGPGTEAF
>TRBJ2-1|TRBV25-1
ASSNGGAGGNEQF
>TRBJ1-4|TRBV5-1
ASSLGSHEGEKLF
>TRBJ2-7|TRBV19
ASSIGPNLYEQY
>TRBJ1-2|TRBV7-9
AASPTGVGYT
>TRBJ2-5|TRBV6-2/TRBV6-3
ASSYSSSGLQETQY
>TRBJ2-5|TRBV6-4
ASSDSPPREAEETQY
>TRBJ1-1|TRBV29-1
SVGGGTNTEAF
>TRBJ1-4|TRBV7-6
ASSFDGQIMF
>TRBJ1-2|TRBV3-1/TRBV3-2
ASSKEGSYGYT
>TRBJ2-2|TRBV9
ASSVYSGPNTGELF
>TRBJ2-2|TRBV30
AWRQGWSGELF
>TRBJ2-1|TRBV6-5
ASSTGLEGNEQF
>TRBJ2-1|TRBV27
ASSRGLAGSGNNEQF